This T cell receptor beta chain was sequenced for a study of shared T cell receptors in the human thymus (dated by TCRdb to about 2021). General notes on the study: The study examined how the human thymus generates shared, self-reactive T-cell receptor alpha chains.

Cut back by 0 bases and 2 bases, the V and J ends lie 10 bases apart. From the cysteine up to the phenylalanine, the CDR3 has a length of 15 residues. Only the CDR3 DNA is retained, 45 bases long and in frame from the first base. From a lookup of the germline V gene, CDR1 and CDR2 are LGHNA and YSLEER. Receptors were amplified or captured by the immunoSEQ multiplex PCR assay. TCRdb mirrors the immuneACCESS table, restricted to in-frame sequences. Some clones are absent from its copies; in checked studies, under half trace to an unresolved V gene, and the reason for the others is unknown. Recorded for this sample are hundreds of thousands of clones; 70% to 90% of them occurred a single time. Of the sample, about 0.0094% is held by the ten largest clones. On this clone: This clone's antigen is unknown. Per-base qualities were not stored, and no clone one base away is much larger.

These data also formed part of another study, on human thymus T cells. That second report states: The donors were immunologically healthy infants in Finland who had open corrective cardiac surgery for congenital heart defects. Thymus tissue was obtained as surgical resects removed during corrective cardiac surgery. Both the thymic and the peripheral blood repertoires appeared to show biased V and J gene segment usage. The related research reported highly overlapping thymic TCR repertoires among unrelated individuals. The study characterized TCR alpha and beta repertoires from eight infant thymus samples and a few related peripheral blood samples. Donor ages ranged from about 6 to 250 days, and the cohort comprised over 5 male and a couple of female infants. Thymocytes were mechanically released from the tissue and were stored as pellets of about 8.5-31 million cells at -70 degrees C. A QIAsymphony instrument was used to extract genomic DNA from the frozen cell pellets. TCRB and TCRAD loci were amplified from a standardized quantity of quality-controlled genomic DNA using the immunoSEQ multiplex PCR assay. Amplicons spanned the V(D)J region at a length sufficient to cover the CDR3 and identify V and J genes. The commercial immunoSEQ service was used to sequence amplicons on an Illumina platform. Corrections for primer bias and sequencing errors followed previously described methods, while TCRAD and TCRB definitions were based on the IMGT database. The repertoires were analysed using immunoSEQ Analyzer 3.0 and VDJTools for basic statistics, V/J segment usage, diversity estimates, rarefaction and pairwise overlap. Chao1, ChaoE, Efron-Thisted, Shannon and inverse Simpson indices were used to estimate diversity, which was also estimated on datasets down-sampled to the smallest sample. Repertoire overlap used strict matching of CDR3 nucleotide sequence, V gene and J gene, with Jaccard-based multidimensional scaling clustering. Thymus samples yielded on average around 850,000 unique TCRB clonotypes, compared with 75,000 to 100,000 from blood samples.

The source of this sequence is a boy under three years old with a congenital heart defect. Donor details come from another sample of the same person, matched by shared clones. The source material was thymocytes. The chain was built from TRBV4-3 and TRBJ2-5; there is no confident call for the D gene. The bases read TGCGCCAGCAGCCAAGAAAACAACCCTCAAGAGACCCAGTACTTC. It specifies CASSQENNPQETQYF.